This TCR beta chain derives from a study of T cell clonality in common variable immunodeficiency. Findings and limits, study-wide: Authors noted CVID clonality's cause needs subpopulation repertoire sequencing. Fewer deletions and N-nucleotide insertions were reportedly seen in common variable immunodeficiency TCR beta sequences. CVID subjects shared fewer TCRbeta clones than healthy controls did.

Of note for this clone: Its specificity is unknown.

Measured with immunoSEQ multiplex PCR; TCRdb has only the in-frame clones, and not every one. Sampling found around 17,000 clones, none seen once. The sequence was obtained from a human donor with common variable immunodeficiency. Sequencing was carried out using peripheral blood mononuclear cells.

The CDR3 sequence is CSARDSGYNEQFF. The CDR3 DNA, read in part, is TGCAGTGCTAGAGATAGCGGCTACAATGAG. The chain combines TRBV20-1 with TRBJ2-1; D perhaps matches TRBD2 (6 bases). The sequence runs out 3 residues before the end of the CDR3; the remainder is reconstructed from the germline J gene. Trimming took 0 bases from V and 3 from J, leaving 6 bases between them. The CDR3 is 13 amino acids. The germline gives CDR1 DFQATT, CDR2 SNEGSKA (reference sequence).